A single sample gave rise to the 12 T cell receptor beta chains below, sequenced in a study of cytomegalovirus exposure and HLA in healthy donors (dated by TCRdb to between 2016 and 2019). The receptor library was made with the immunoSEQ multiplex PCR assay. For the multiplex PCR, a mixture combining 60 forward primers for TCR Vbeta segments and 13 reverse primers for TCR Jbeta segments was used. TCRdb took this table from immuneACCESS and kept in-frame rearrangements with V and J called. Such tables lack part of the clones; where checked against another copy, unresolved V genes explain under half of the gap, and the rest is unexplained. The sample table holds 150,000 or so clones, of which more than 75% were seen once. The top ten constitute over 10% of the sample. The sequenced material came from PBMCs. The source of these receptors is a man aged 30 to 39 in good health and CMV-seropositive.

This clone was seen a single time. The chain employs TRBV7-2 and TRBJ1-1, with 8 bases that match TRBD1. V lost 3 bases and J lost 5; bases outside the gene matches: 5. CDR3 size: 14 residues. Germline V gene lookup returns CDR1 SGHTA and CDR2 FQGNSA. CDR3 coding DNA: TGTGCCAGCAGCTTCGACAGGGGTCGGACTGAAGCTTTCTTT. This gives the protein CASSFDRGRTEAFF.

CDR3 in DNA: TGTGCCAGCAGTTTACCCCTATTTCGTGTTACCGGGGAGCTGTTTTTT. Protein sequence: CASSLPLFRVTGELFF. This chain links TRBV28 with TRBJ2-2, with no clear D. V dropped 2 bases and J dropped 5 bases, with 15 bases sitting between them. Germline-derived CDR1 and CDR2 are MDHEN and SYDVKM. The CDR3 length is 16 residues.

This chain connects TRBV28 to TRBJ2-7; D is perhaps TRBD2 (7 bases). The CDR3 is made up of 15 amino acids. Germline V CDR1 and CDR2: MDHEN, SYDVKM. The germline V and J ends were trimmed by 6 bases and 7 bases, with 22 bases remaining between them. CDR3 nucleotide sequence: TGTGCCAGCAGGCCCGGGGGCGGGAGCATGAATGAGCAGTACTTC. Translated: CASRPGGGSMNEQYF.

This clone was detected a few times. The genes are TRBV5-6 and TRBJ2-5; 11 positions agree with TRBD2. Germline V lookup: CDR1 SGHDT, CDR2 YYEEEE. This CDR3 region has 15 residues. Losses at the gene ends were 4 bases for V and 4 bases for J; bases not matched to a gene: 6. The CDR3 region is CASSPGLAGVETQYF. The DNA of the CDR3 is TGTGCCAGCAGCCCTGGACTAGCGGGTGTAGAGACCCAGTACTTC.

The chain combines TRBV6-1 with TRBJ2-7, with TRBD1 matching 7 bases. CDR3 length equals 11 residues. Germline assignment: CDR1 MNHNS and CDR2 SASEGT. The junction had 1 base not matched to a gene; V was cut back by 8 bases and J by 3 bases. Here the CDR3 DNA reads TGTGCCAGCTACAGGGGCTACGAGCAGTACTTC. It is translated as CASYRGYEQYF.

The rearrangement uses TRBV2 and TRBJ2-7; possibly TRBD1 for D (5 bases). The V gene lost 6 bases and the J gene lost 2 bases, with 11 bases spanning the gap. Looked up from germline, CDR1 is SNHLY and CDR2 is FYNNEI. This CDR3 spans 13 amino acids. CDR3 sequence (DNA): TGTGCCAGCAGATGGACACTGACCTACGAGCAGTACTTC. It translates to CASRWTLTYEQYF.

J is TRBJ2-7 and V is TRBV2, with 9 nucleotides matching TRBD2. Germline-derived CDR1 and CDR2 are SNHLY and FYNNEI. The CDR3 extends over 12 amino acids. After removal of 4 bases from V and 6 bases from J, the junction contained 1 base not matched to a gene. Written as DNA, the CDR3 is TGTGCCAGCAGTGGGACTAGCGTCGAGCAGTACTTC. Its translation is CASSGTSVEQYF.

Regarding this clone: Other nucleotide sequences from this sample produce the same CDR3. V usage is TRBV2 and J usage is TRBJ2-7, with 10 bases aligning to TRBD1. V lost 4 bases to trimming and J lost 4 bases; unmatched junction nucleotides: 1. The CDR3 runs 13 residues. The germline CDR1 and CDR2 sequences are SNHLY and FYNNEI. The CDR3 loop is CASSGDRGYEQYF. The CDR3 DNA is TGTGCCAGCAGTGGGGACAGGGGTTACGAGCAGTACTTC.

J is TRBJ2-7 and V is TRBV11-1; TRBD2 is a possible D gene (6 bases). The germline CDR1 and CDR2 sequences are SGHAT and FQDESV (reference sequence). Deletions cut 1 base from V and 1 base from J, with 14 bases between. The CDR3 has 16 residues. The CDR3 DNA sequence: TGTGCCAGCAGCTTAGTTGGCGGGGCAGATTCCTACGAGCAGTACTTC. Protein: CASSLVGGADSYEQYF.

This clone came up once. The chain is built from TRBV5-1 and TRBJ2-1; maybe TRBD2 (5 bases). The CDR3 spans 13 residues. Germline CDR1 reads SGHRS; CDR2 reads YFSETQ. The ends were cut back, 1 base at V and 8 bases at J, with 10 bases in the middle. The CDR3 DNA sequence: TGCGCCAGCAGCTTGTGGGAGATGGATGAGCAGTTCTTC. It translates to CASSLWEMDEQFF.

The rearrangement links TRBV2 to TRBJ1-2, with 8 bases aligning to TRBD1. V was pared by 6 bases and J by 7 bases, with 10 bases of the junction left unmatched. Germline V lookup: CDR1 SNHLY, CDR2 FYNNEI. This CDR3 is built from 14 residues. The CDR3 spells CASRYGQGYSGYTF. The CDR3 DNA is TGTGCCAGCAGATACGGACAGGGCTACTCTGGCTACACCTTC.

The chain carries TRBV5-4 and TRBJ1-3, with D possibly matching TRBD1 (5 bases). The CDR3 contains 16 residues. Trimming cost V 4 bases and J 0 bases, with 14 bases left between them. Germline V gives CDR1 SGHNT, CDR2 YYREEE (reference sequence). The CDR3: CASSPGGGRSGNTIYF. The CDR3 nucleotides read TGTGCCAGCAGCCCGGGGGGAGGCCGCTCTGGAAACACCATATATTTT.